This T cell receptor (beta chain) derives from a study of T-cell memory formation after mild COVID-19. General study findings and limits: Clones that contracted from day 15 to 85 had balanced CD4/CD8; later expanders were CD4+ biased.

TCRdb used MiXCR to reprocess the 5' RACE reads, holding one entry per CDR3 protein. The sample yields fewer than 700,000 distinct CDR3 sequences, about 20% seen once. This clonotype was detected only a few times. Its target is not known. Per germline, CDR1 DFQATT and CDR2 SNEGSKA (reference sequence). The CDR3 covers 11 residues. V lost 6 bases to trimming and J lost 1 base, with 6 bases between them. The specimen was PBMCs or a T cell subset sorted from them (not recorded which). V usage is TRBV20-1 and J usage is TRBJ1-1; D not certain. This TCR derives from an adult woman who had mild COVID-19 (a few samples of this study predate the infection). Cell type and time point are not known. The CDR3 nucleotides read TGCAGTGCCCCCCAGAACACTGAAGCTTTCTTT. It codes for CSAPQNTEAFF.